A single sample gave rise to the 26 T cell receptor beta chains below, sequenced in a study of CXCR3-negative and CXCR3-positive naive CD8 T cells. Findings and limits, study-wide: TRB CDR3 hydrophobicity was greater in CXCR3-positive naive cells than in CXCR3-negative naive cells.

The authors prepared UMI-labeled TRB cDNA libraries by 5' RACE. TCRdb reworked the 5' RACE reads into one entry per CDR3 protein, no DNA. Its clone listing holds roughly 140,000 distinct CDR3 sequences. The antigens for these receptors are not known. Specimen: naive CXCR3+ CD8+ T cells from blood. Noted subset: CD45RO-CCR7+CD27+CD95- naive CD8+ T cells expressing CXCR3 (TNR3+). Receptors originate from a human donor in good health. Some clones in this sample may be carry-over from other donors' samples.

This chain connects TRBV5-4 to TRBJ1-2. Germline CDR1 reads SGHNT; CDR2 reads YYREEE (reference sequence). The CDR3 covers 14 residues. The CDR3 loop reads CASSEKEVSYGYTF.

The chain employs TRBV4-3 and TRBJ2-1; TCRdb lists TRBD2, though no DNA is available to test this call. Germline CDR1 is LGHNA and CDR2 is YSLEER. The CDR3 is 18 amino acids. CDR3 region: CASSETSGGPSSYNEQFF.

V usage is TRBV19 and J usage is TRBJ1-1. This CDR3 is 13 amino acids long. CDR1 is LNHDA and CDR2 is SQIVND in the germline V gene (reference sequence). The CDR3 sequence: CASSIDSYTEAFF.

The chain combines TRBV6-2 or TRBV6-3 with TRBJ1-1; TCRdb designates TRBD1, a call that cannot be tested without DNA. The CDR3 extends over 12 amino acids. Germline CDR1 reads MNHEY; CDR2 reads SVGEGT. The CDR3: CASSADRGEAFF.

The chain is built from TRBV2 and TRBJ1-2. Looked up from germline, CDR1 is SNHLY and CDR2 is FYNNEI. This CDR3 is built from 15 residues. The CDR3 here is CASSAGGGSLYGYTF. The variable domain in full, with the rest retrieved from reference TRBV2 and TRBJ1-2, is EPEVTQTPSHQVTQMGQEVILRCVPISNHLYFYWYRQILGQKVEFLVSFYNNEISEKSEIFDDQFSVERPDGSNFTLKIRSTKLEDSAMYFCASSAGGGSLYGYTFGSGTRLTVV.

The genes are TRBV14 and TRBJ2-3; TCRdb gives TRBD1 as the D gene, but with no DNA this cannot be confirmed. Germline CDR1 SGHDN, CDR2 FVKESK. The CDR3 is 15 amino acids. CDR3 amino acids: CASSPTGLYTDTQYF.

The chain links TRBV9 to TRBJ2-7; TCRdb proposes TRBD1, but this gene call is untestable without DNA. This CDR3 is built from 15 residues. Germline-derived CDR1 and CDR2 are SGDLS and YYNGEE. The CDR3: CASSVDSGIRDEQYF. Full variable domain (remainder filled in from reference TRBV9 and TRBJ2-7): DSGVTQTPKHLITATGQRVTLRCSPRSGDLSVYWYQQSLDQGLQFLIQYYNGEERAKGNILERFSAQQFPDLHSELNLSSLELGDSALYFCASSVDSGIRDEQYFGPGTRLTVT.

The rearrangement links TRBV29-1 to TRBJ2-7. Germline CDR1 and CDR2: SQVTM and ANQGSEA. CDR3 size: 13 residues. This chain's CDR3 is CSVCKAGNYEQYF.

The rearrangement links TRBV23-1 to TRBJ2-2; TCRdb indicates TRBD2, and absent DNA this call remains unverified. TRBV23-1 is an ORF, with its function uncertain. The CDR3 runs 14 residues. CDR3: CASSRDYWAGELFF.

The chain has TRBV20-1 and TRBJ2-1; the D call from TCRdb, TRBD1, cannot be confirmed without DNA. Per the germline V gene, CDR1 is DFQATT and CDR2 is SNEGSKA (reference sequence). The CDR3 totals 14 residues. The CDR3 protein is CSARERGRVNEQFF.

The chain recombines TRBV28 with TRBJ2-7; TCRdb's assignment of TRBD2 cannot be checked, as there is no DNA. CDR3 length: 18 residues. Germline CDR1 is MDHEN and CDR2 is SYDVKM. The CDR3 region is CASSLFAGLARNSYEQYF.

The chain combines TRBV7-8 with TRBJ2-1. This CDR3 spans 16 amino acids. Per the germline V gene, CDR1 is SGHVS and CDR2 is FQNEAQ. The CDR3 loop reads CASSLALAGAYNEQFF.

The rearrangement uses TRBV28 and TRBJ1-1; TCRdb lists TRBD1, though no DNA is available to test this call. This CDR3 is 13 amino acids long. The germline gives CDR1 MDHEN, CDR2 SYDVKM. CDR3 region: CASSLRTATEAFF. Together with reference TRBV28 and TRBJ1-1, the CDR3 gives the full variable domain: DVKVTQSSRYLVKRTGEKVFLECVQDMDHENMFWYRQDPGLGLRLIYFSYDVKMKEKGDIPEGYSVSREKKERFSLILESASTNQTSMYLCASSLRTATEAFFGQGTRLTVV.

The chain has TRBV28 and TRBJ2-2. Germline CDR1 reads MDHEN; CDR2 reads SYDVKM. This CDR3 region has 14 residues. CDR3 region: CASSGITNTGELFF.

The CDR3 loop reads CASSLPPAAKWGSNTEAFF. V and J are TRBV7-9 and TRBJ1-1; TCRdb picks TRBD1, but there is no DNA to check that call. This CDR3 spans 19 amino acids. CDR1 and CDR2 from the germline V gene are SEHNR and FQNEAQ (reference sequence).

This sequence joins TRBV5-1 and TRBJ1-4; the TRBD1 assignment by TCRdb is unverifiable without DNA. The CDR3 is 19 residues long. Germline assignment: CDR1 SGHRS and CDR2 YFSETQ. CDR3 in amino acids: CASSLTGLQGGATNEKLFF.

CDR3 in amino acids: CASSWGTGSYEQYF. The genes are TRBV5-1 and TRBJ2-7; TCRdb's D gene call, TRBD1, goes unchecked for lack of DNA. There are 14 residues in the CDR3. The germline CDR1 and CDR2 sequences are SGHRS and YFSETQ.

The rearrangement links TRBV7-9 to TRBJ1-2; the D gene TCRdb calls, TRBD1, cannot be checked with no DNA. This CDR3 is 16 amino acids long. The V gene's germline CDR1 is SEHNR and CDR2 FQNEAQ (reference sequence). CDR3 region: CASSPHPTGRNYGYTF.

This sequence joins TRBV6-1 and TRBJ2-7; TCRdb outputs TRBD1, but without DNA this stays unchecked. This CDR3 is built from 15 residues. Germline V gene sequence: CDR1 MNHNS, CDR2 SASEGT. CDR3 protein: CASSAPGRETYEQYF.

The V gene is TRBV7-9, the J gene TRBJ2-1. Germline V gene sequence: CDR1 SEHNR, CDR2 FQNEAQ (reference sequence). CDR3 length equals 13 residues. This CDR3 is CASSLARTEEQFF.

The chain links TRBV28 to TRBJ2-1; TCRdb designates TRBD2, a call that cannot be tested without DNA. CDR1 is MDHEN, CDR2 SYDVKM, per germline. The CDR3 consists of 12 residues. The CDR3 reads CASSLGLDEQFF.

The rearrangement links TRBV4-2 to TRBJ2-1; TCRdb's D gene call, TRBD1, goes unchecked for lack of DNA. In germline, CDR1 is LGHNA, CDR2 YNFKEQ. The CDR3 spans 13 residues. The CDR3 here is CASRGGAPNEQFF.

The chain recombines TRBV5-1 with TRBJ2-7. This CDR3 has 13 residues. Per germline, CDR1 SGHRS and CDR2 YFSETQ. The CDR3 loop reads CASSDPMAYEQYF.

The chain links TRBV9 to TRBJ2-7; no DNA is available, so the TRBD2 call from TCRdb remains unchecked. The CDR3 has 17 amino acids. From germline, CDR1 is SGDLS and CDR2 YYNGEE. The CDR3: CASSASGLAGGPNEQYF.

This rearrangement joins TRBV5-6 to TRBJ2-7. This CDR3 contains 14 residues. Germline CDR1 and CDR2: SGHDT and YYEEEE. CDR3 loop: CASSLAASLAEQYF.

V is TRBV11-2 and J is TRBJ2-5. The CDR3 runs 15 residues. Germline CDR1 SGHAT, CDR2 FQNNGV. This chain's CDR3 is CASSLLFGPQETQYF.